A single sample gave rise to the 15 T cell receptor beta chains below, sequenced in a study of T-cell memory formation after mild COVID-19. Each CDR3 protein is one row after TCRdb ran MiXCR on the 5' RACE reads. The table records some 320,000 distinct CDR3 sequences, around an eighth of them present only once. What was sequenced was PBMCs or a T cell subset sorted from them (not recorded which). These TCRs come from a young man who had mild COVID-19 (a few samples of this study predate the infection). Cell type and time point are not known.

The chain links TRBV18 to TRBJ1-2, with 8 bases lining up with TRBD1. The trim removed 0 bases at V and 6 bases at J, leaving 6 bases unmatched. The V gene's germline CDR1 is KGHSH and CDR2 LQKENI. There are 15 residues in the CDR3. The chain's CDR3 is CASSPPWTGRDGYTF. The CDR3 coding sequence is TGTGCCAGCTCACCACCTTGGACAGGGAGGGATGGCTACACCTTC. Variable domain in full (rest from reference TRBV18 and TRBJ1-2): NAGVMQNPRHLVRRRGQEARLRCSPMKGHSHVYWYRQLPEEGLKFMVYLQKENIIDESGMPKERFSAEFPKEGPSILRIQQVVRGDSAAYFCASSPPWTGRDGYTFGSGTRLTVV.

This clonotype was found a few times. The chain recombines TRBV5-1 with TRBJ2-3; no firm D call. Trimming took 4 bases from V and 0 from J, leaving 3 bases between them. Germline V gene data show CDR1 as SGHRS and CDR2 as YFSETQ. The CDR3 sequence is 12 residues long. The CDR3 is CASSKSTDTQYF. The CDR3 region has the DNA TGCGCCAGCAGCAAAAGCACAGATACGCAGTATTTT. The full variable domain, its missing parts supplied by reference TRBV5-1 and TRBJ2-3, is KAGVTQTPRYLIKTRGQQVTLSCSPISGHRSVSWYQQTPGQGLQFLFEYFSETQRNKGNFPGRFSGRQFSNSRSEMNVSTLELGDSALYLCASSKSTDTQYFGPGTRLTVL.

This sequence joins TRBV6-6 and TRBJ2-7; D perhaps matches TRBD2 (6 bases). V dropped 2 bases and J dropped 4 bases, with 18 bases sitting between them. In germline, CDR1 is MNHNY, CDR2 SVGAGI (reference sequence). The CDR3 loop spans 16 amino acids. The CDR3 DNA reads as TGTGCCAGCAGTTACGACCCCTTAGGAGGGGTTTACGAGCAGTACTTC. Its translation is CASSYDPLGGVYEQYF.

The CDR3 reads CASSLGAPGELFF. The CDR3 nucleotides are TGTGCCAGCAGCCTCGGGGCGCCCGGGGAGCTGTTTTTT. The rearrangement uses TRBV11-2 and TRBJ2-2, with D tentatively TRBD1 or TRBD2 (5 bases each). V lost 5 bases, J lost 6 bases, and 10 bases lay in between. The CDR3 length is 13 residues. The germline V gene has CDR1 SGHAT and CDR2 FQNNGV.

Ten or more counts support this clonotype. The J gene is TRBJ1-5, the V gene TRBV28, with D unclear. Germline-derived CDR1 and CDR2 are MDHEN and SYDVKM. The length of the CDR3 is 16 residues. V dropped 8 bases and J dropped 4 bases, with 21 bases sitting between them. This CDR3 is CASLLSYRVFNQPQHF. CDR3 bases: TGTGCCAGCCTCCTTTCGTACCGGGTCTTTAATCAGCCCCAGCATTTT.

The DNA for the CDR3 is TGTGCCAGCAGTTGGGACAGGAGGACCGAGCAGTACTTC. Translated, it gives CASSWDRRTEQYF. V and J are TRBV12-3 or TRBV12-4 and TRBJ2-7; 8 nucleotides match TRBD1. The CDR3 extends over 13 amino acids. Trimming removed 4 bases from V and 6 bases from J; junction bases left unmatched: 5.

This chain uses TRBV20-1 with TRBJ1-5; maybe TRBD1 (5 bases). Germline V gene lookup returns CDR1 DFQATT and CDR2 SNEGSKA (reference sequence). Trimming cost V 6 bases and J 3 bases, with 18 bases left between them. The CDR3 length is 15 residues. This chain's CDR3 is CSAHSTGAYNQPQHF. DNA of the CDR3: TGCAGTGCCCATTCTACCGGGGCCTACAATCAGCCCCAGCATTTT.

The rearrangement joins TRBV21-1 to TRBJ2-3; the DNA was not compared with TRBD1, the D call given in the table. TRBV21-1 represents a pseudogene. The CDR3 has 12 amino acids. The chain's CDR3 is CASTGVTDTQYF. CDR3 coding DNA: TGTGCCAGCACAGGGGTCACAGATACGCAGTATTTT.

This chain uses TRBV7-2 with TRBJ1-2; D is ambiguous. CDR1 is SGHTA, CDR2 FQGNSA, per germline. The CDR3 is made up of 13 amino acids. V lost 1 base to trimming and J lost 3 bases, with 6 bases between them. The CDR3 DNA is TGTGCCAGCAGCTTAGGCAGATACTATGGCTACACCTTC. This translates into CASSLGRYYGYTF.

J is TRBJ1-2 and V is TRBV6-5, with 9 bases matching TRBD1. Germline CDR1 and CDR2: MNHEY and SVGAGI. The CDR3 totals 14 residues. The J segment lost 5 bases and the V segment lost 6 bases, leaving 7 bases of the junction unmatched. DNA of the CDR3: TGTGCCAGCAGGGGACAGGGCGGTTCTTATGGCTACACCTTC. Amino acid sequence: CASRGQGGSYGYTF.

This clonotype was found a few times. This sequence joins TRBV7-2 and TRBJ2-2; D is unclear. Trimming left V 8 bases short and J 5 bases short, with 9 bases between. This CDR3 is 12 amino acids long. Germline-derived CDR1 and CDR2 are SGHTA and FQGNSA. The chain's CDR3 is CASAVGTGELFF. Here the CDR3 DNA reads TGTGCCAGCGCCGTAGGGACCGGGGAGCTGTTTTTT.

The gene calls are TRBV21-1 and TRBJ2-7; TRBD1, the D gene given by the table, was not confirmed from the DNA. TRBV21-1 is shown as a pseudogene. CDR3 length: 16 amino acids. CDR3 loop: CASSRPGQGFVYEQYF. CDR3 DNA: TGTGCCAGCAGCAGACCGGGACAGGGTTTCGTCTACGAGCAGTACTTC.

In this sample, this clonotype turned up a few times. The chain recombines TRBV10-3 with TRBJ1-1, with 8 bases lining up with TRBD1. V was clipped by 2 bases and J by 6 bases; unmatched bases: 11. The germline gives CDR1 ENHRY, CDR2 SYGVKD. This CDR3 spans 16 amino acids. CDR3 protein: CAISEPGRQGMSEAFF. As DNA, the CDR3 is TGTGCCATCAGTGAGCCAGGCAGACAGGGGATGTCTGAAGCTTTCTTT.

This clonotype was counted a few times. This sequence joins TRBV9 and TRBJ1-4; D is unclear. Germline V gives CDR1 SGDLS, CDR2 YYNGEE. CDR3 length: 15 amino acids. V lost 3 bases to trimming and J lost 0 bases, with 9 bases between them. The CDR3 nucleotides read TGTGCCAGCAGCGGACCACAGTCAACTAATGAAAAACTGTTTTTT. Protein: CASSGPQSTNEKLFF.

This clonotype was counted between two and nine times. The chain couples TRBV5-1 to TRBJ1-2, with 10 positions matching TRBD1. Germline CDR1 and CDR2: SGHRS and YFSETQ. This CDR3 has 15 residues. V shed 2 bases and J 5 bases; nucleotides not matched to a gene: 6. The DNA for the CDR3 is TGCGCCAGCAGCTTTGGCCGGACAGGGGGGTATGGCTACACCTTC. This sequence encodes CASSFGRTGGYGYTF.